The rows below give T cell receptor beta chains drawn from one sample of a study of cytomegalovirus exposure and HLA in healthy donors. The assay was immunoSEQ multiplex PCR, and TCRdb's table has in-frame clones only and misses some. Of about 150,000 clones in the sample, around three quarters were seen once. The specimen was PBMCs. The receptors were gathered from an older woman in good health and CMV-seropositive. Each CDR3 is given with its conserved first and last residue. Fields, in order: CDR3 protein, CDR3 DNA, J gene, V gene, clone size, D gene. The D gene is left open where the match is weak. Clone size appears in some rows only: once, few, many, or a class for an expanded clone.

CDR3 protein: CASSYTQDVGAFF
CDR3 DNA: TGTGCCAGCAGTTACACACAGGACGTTGGCGCTTTCTTT
J gene: TRBJ1-1
V gene: TRBV6-5
clone size: NA
D gene: NA

CDR3 protein: CASSKPGDGTEAFF
CDR3 DNA: TGTGCCAGCAGCAAGCCCGGGGATGGCACTGAAGCTTTCTTT
J gene: TRBJ1-1
V gene: TRBV21-1
clone size: once
D gene: NA

CDR3 protein: CASSSDRVKNEQFF
CDR3 DNA: TGTGCCAGCTCATCGGACAGGGTCAAGAATGAGCAGTTCTTC
J gene: TRBJ2-1
V gene: TRBV18
clone size: NA
D gene: TRBD1

CDR3 protein: CASSVGLAGVGEQFF
CDR3 DNA: TGTGCCAGCAGCGTAGGGCTAGCGGGAGTGGGTGAGCAGTTCTTC
J gene: TRBJ2-1
V gene: TRBV9
clone size: NA
D gene: TRBD2

CDR3 protein: CASSLGTGAAVQHF
CDR3 DNA: TGTGCCAGCAGTTTGGGGACAGGGGCCGCGGTGCAGCATTTT
J gene: TRBJ1-5
V gene: TRBV28
clone size: NA
D gene: TRBD1

CDR3 protein: CASSLRGGAEAFF
CDR3 DNA: TGTGCCAGCAGCTTAAGGGGTGGGGCTGAAGCTTTCTTT
J gene: TRBJ1-1
V gene: TRBV7-9
clone size: NA
D gene: NA

CDR3 protein: CASRTGTGPGYTF
CDR3 DNA: TGTGCCAGCAGAACCGGGACAGGACCCGGCTACACCTTC
J gene: TRBJ1-2
V gene: TRBV27
clone size: NA
D gene: TRBD1

CDR3 protein: CASSPGTGLNIQYF
CDR3 DNA: TGCGCCAGCAGCCCCGGGACAGGGTTGAACATTCAGTACTTC
J gene: TRBJ2-4
V gene: TRBV5-1
clone size: NA
D gene: TRBD1

CDR3 protein: CASSRGGYTF
CDR3 DNA: TGTGCCAGCTCTAGGGGTGGCTACACCTTC
J gene: TRBJ1-2
V gene: TRBV6-6
clone size: NA
D gene: NA

CDR3 protein: CASTSGVVDTEAFF
CDR3 DNA: TGCGCCAGCACGTCAGGGGTGGTCGACACTGAAGCTTTCTTT
J gene: TRBJ1-1
V gene: TRBV5-1
clone size: NA
D gene: NA

CDR3 protein: CASSFTRDYNSPLHF
CDR3 DNA: TGTGCCAGCAGCTTTACGAGGGACTATAATTCACCCCTCCACTTT
J gene: TRBJ1-6
V gene: TRBV5-6
clone size: NA
D gene: NA

CDR3 protein: CASSPMGRGPTEAFF
CDR3 DNA: TGTGCCAGCAGCCCTATGGGTAGGGGTCCAACTGAAGCTTTCTTT
J gene: TRBJ1-1
V gene: TRBV7-9
clone size: NA
D gene: NA

CDR3 protein: CASSPRGYDQPQHF
CDR3 DNA: TGTGCCAGCAGCCCCCGCGGGTATGATCAGCCCCAGCATTTT
J gene: TRBJ1-5
V gene: TRBV5-6
clone size: NA
D gene: NA

CDR3 protein: CAISLQEEYGYTF
CDR3 DNA: TGTGCCATCAGTCTTCAGGAGGAGTATGGCTACACCTTC
J gene: TRBJ1-2
V gene: TRBV10-3
clone size: NA
D gene: NA

CDR3 protein: CASSLRGEQYF
CDR3 DNA: TGTGCCAGCTCACTCAGAGGCGAGCAGTACTTC
J gene: TRBJ2-7
V gene: TRBV18
clone size: NA
D gene: NA

CDR3 protein: CSVVSSGYTF
CDR3 DNA: TGCAGCGTTGTTTCATCCGGCTACACCTTC
J gene: TRBJ1-2
V gene: TRBV29-1
clone size: few
D gene: NA

CDR3 protein: CASSFGQNRETQYF
CDR3 DNA: TGTGCCAGCAGCTTCGGACAGAACCGGGAGACCCAGTACTTC
J gene: TRBJ2-5
V gene: TRBV7-9
clone size: NA
D gene: NA

CDR3 protein: CASSSTGRNTEAFF
CDR3 DNA: TGCGCCAGCAGCTCGACAGGGAGGAACACTGAAGCTTTCTTT
J gene: TRBJ1-1
V gene: TRBV5-1
clone size: NA
D gene: TRBD1

CDR3 protein: CASSSTQGTVNQPQHF
CDR3 DNA: TGTGCCAGCAGCTCTACCCAGGGGACAGTAAATCAGCCCCAGCATTTT
J gene: TRBJ1-5
V gene: TRBV28
clone size: NA
D gene: TRBD1

CDR3 protein: CASSATSAETQYF
CDR3 DNA: TGCGCCAGCAGCGCCACTAGCGCCGAGACCCAGTACTTC
J gene: TRBJ2-5
V gene: TRBV4-1
clone size: NA
D gene: TRBD2

CDR3 protein: CASSLAGTVSYEQYF
CDR3 DNA: TGTGCCAGCAGCTTAGCCGGGACAGTCTCCTACGAGCAGTACTTC
J gene: TRBJ2-7
V gene: TRBV7-8
clone size: NA
D gene: TRBD1

CDR3 protein: CASSLRQGYGANVLTF
CDR3 DNA: TGTGCCAGCAGTTTACGACAGGGGTACGGGGCCAACGTCCTGACTTTC
J gene: TRBJ2-6
V gene: TRBV28
clone size: NA
D gene: TRBD1

CDR3 protein: CASSLSRGSGRGTGELFF
CDR3 DNA: TGTGCCAGCAGCTTAAGTCGCGGTTCAGGTCGAGGGACCGGGGAGCTGTTTTTT
J gene: TRBJ2-2
V gene: TRBV7-9
clone size: NA
D gene: NA